The 28 T cell receptor beta chains reported below all come from one sample, sequenced in a study of blood T cell repertoires in COVID-19. Generated by immunoSEQ multiplex PCR, the TCRdb table keeps only in-frame clones and is missing some. The repertoire holds about 240,000 clones, with 75% to 85% as singletons. Sequencing was done on a sample of peripheral blood. The receptors originated from a woman aged 60 to 75 with active or convalescent COVID-19.

The V call is TRBV21-1, the J call TRBJ2-7; the D call of TRBD1 is as the table states it, not checked on the DNA. TRBV21-1 is recorded as a pseudogene. This CDR3 spans 14 amino acids. The CDR3 coding sequence is TGTGCCAGCAGCAAAGCGGGACAGGGGTCTGAGGCCTACTTC. Protein product: CASSKAGQGSEAYF.

The J gene is TRBJ1-6, the V gene TRBV16; D is unresolved. CDR1 and CDR2 from the germline V gene are KGHSY and FQNENV. V lost 10 bases and J 1 base, leaving 14 bases between the germline ends. The CDR3 is made up of 15 amino acids. CDR3 sequence (DNA): TGTGCCACCTCAGTGGGAGGGTCCTATAATTCACCCCTCCACTTT. Its protein is CATSVGGSYNSPLHF.

The chain recombines TRBV5-5 with TRBJ1-1; possible D gene TRBD1, 5 bases. The germline gives CDR1 SGHKS, CDR2 YYEKEE (reference sequence). Trimming pared 4 bases from V and 11 bases from J, leaving 18 bases between. The CDR3 extends over 13 amino acids. CDR3 region: CASSPLQGGIAFF. The DNA of the CDR3 is TGTGCCAGCAGCCCCCTCCAGGGAGGGATCGCTTTCTTT.

In this sample, this clone turned up once. The V call is TRBV6-5, the J call TRBJ2-3; D call uncertain. Germline V gene data show CDR1 as MNHEY and CDR2 as SVGAGI. The CDR3 sequence is 15 residues long. The V end lost 5 bases, the J end lost 3 bases, and 15 bases lay between the germline ends. CDR3 DNA: TGTGCCAGCAGTCCCTGGAAAACCGGGACAGATACGCAGTATTTT. Protein product: CASSPWKTGTDTQYF.

The rearrangement uses TRBV27 and TRBJ2-7, with TRBD2 identical over 9 bases. The germline gives CDR1 MNHEY, CDR2 SMNVEV (reference sequence). This CDR3 has 15 residues. The V and J ends lost 4 bases and 2 bases, in that order; junction bases with no gene match: 6. This chain's CDR3 is CASSWASGVTYEQYF. The CDR3, as DNA: TGTGCCAGCAGTTGGGCTAGCGGGGTGACCTACGAGCAGTACTTC.

This clone was observed once. The V and J genes are TRBV19 and TRBJ1-1; no definite D call. Germline values: CDR1 LNHDA, CDR2 SQIVND (reference sequence). The CDR3 covers 14 residues. Trimming took off 6 bases at V and 1 base at J, with 12 bases between the two ends. The CDR3 loop reads CASRLSHENTEAFF. The CDR3 bases are TGTGCCAGTAGACTATCGCACGAGAACACTGAAGCTTTCTTT.

This clone has just a few counts. The CDR3 DNA reads TGTGCCAGCAGCCCCGGGGGGAGAGGGACTGAAGCTTTCTTT. It yields the protein CASSPGGRGTEAFF. This chain links TRBV27 with TRBJ1-1, with D possibly being TRBD1 (5 bases). This CDR3 spans 14 amino acids. Trimming took off 6 bases at V and 5 bases at J, with 16 bases between the two ends. Per the germline V gene, CDR1 is MNHEY and CDR2 is SMNVEV (reference sequence).

The CDR3 is CASSKPLAGEKAGELFF. In DNA form, the CDR3 reads TGTGCCAGCAGTAAGCCACTAGCGGGGGAAAAGGCCGGGGAGCTGTTTTTT. The V gene is TRBV6-2 or TRBV6-3, the J gene TRBJ2-2, with TRBD2 matching over 11 bases. The CDR3 extends over 17 amino acids. V gave up 5 bases and J gave up 6 bases; unmatched junction bases: 11. Germline CDR1 reads MNHEY; CDR2 reads SVGEGT.

The V gene is TRBV29-1, the J gene TRBJ1-4; 10 bases agree with TRBD1. This CDR3 has 13 amino acids. CDR1 is SQVTM, CDR2 ANQGSEA, per germline. Trimming cost V 5 bases and J 6 bases; bases outside gene matches: 3. CDR3 in amino acids: CSVSGTGDEKLFF. The CDR3 coding sequence is TGCAGCGTTTCCGGGACAGGGGATGAAAAACTGTTTTTT. Drawing the rest from reference TRBV29-1 and TRBJ1-4, the complete variable domain is SAVISQKPSRDICQRGTSLTIQCQVDSQVTMMFWYRQQPGQSLTLIATANQGSEATYESGFVIDKFPISRPNLTFSTLTVSNMSPEDSSIYLCSVSGTGDEKLFFGSGTQLSVL.

This chain links TRBV7-8 with TRBJ1-5; TRBD1 matches at 8 bases. V dropped 10 bases and J dropped 6; count of bases not matched to a gene: 8. Germline V lookup: CDR1 SGHVS, CDR2 FQNEAQ. This CDR3 has 13 residues. The CDR3 is CATSETGVQPQHF. CDR3 DNA: TGTGCCACCTCCGAGACAGGGGTTCAGCCCCAGCATTTT.

V usage is TRBV9 and J usage is TRBJ2-1; 7 bases map to TRBD1. The CDR3 has 11 amino acids. Germline values: CDR1 SGDLS, CDR2 YYNGEE. J lost 14 bases, V lost 3 bases, and 5 bases had no gene match. The CDR3 DNA follows: TGTGCCAGCAGCGAACCGGGACAGAAGTTCTTC. Amino acid sequence: CASSEPGQKFF. Supplemented by reference TRBV9 and TRBJ2-1, the full variable domain reads DSGVTQTPKHLITATGQRVTLRCSPRSGDLSVYWYQQSLDQGLQFLIQYYNGEERAKGNILERFSAQQFPDLHSELNLSSLELGDSALYFCASSEPGQKFFGPGTRLTVL.

The chain joins TRBV9 to TRBJ1-1; 8 bases agree with TRBD1. CDR1 is SGDLS and CDR2 is YYNGEE in the germline V gene. There are 15 residues in the CDR3. The ends lost 5 bases at V and 1 base at J; junction bases unmatched: 7. DNA of the CDR3: TGTGCCAGCAGGAGGACAGGGAAGCAGAACACTGAAGCTTTCTTT. It is translated as CASRRTGKQNTEAFF.

In nucleotides, the CDR3 is TGTGCCAGCAGCCCAGGGACAGGACAACAAGAGACCCAGTACTTC. This gives the protein CASSPGTGQQETQYF. V is TRBV28 and J is TRBJ2-5; 8 bases are a match to TRBD1. CDR1 is MDHEN, CDR2 SYDVKM, per germline. Germline trimming cut 6 bases from V and 2 bases from J; bases unmatched to any gene: 8. This CDR3 region has 15 residues.

The chain joins TRBV6-5 to TRBJ2-1; possibly TRBD2 for D (6 bases). Trimming removed 0 bases from V and 9 bases from J, with 12 bases in between. The CDR3 extends over 14 amino acids. CDR1 MNHEY and CDR2 SVGAGI come from the germline V gene. The CDR3 bases are TGTGCCAGCAGTTACTCTCTAGCGTACTTTGAGCAGTTCTTC. Amino acid sequence: CASSYSLAYFEQFF.

This clone appeared once. V usage is TRBV5-1 and J usage is TRBJ1-1, with D hard to call. V was shortened by 3 bases and J by 8 bases, with 14 bases between the two germline ends. The germline CDR1 and CDR2 sequences are SGHRS and YFSETQ. The CDR3 has 13 amino acids. CDR3 loop: CASSSPQGGEAFF. The CDR3 nucleotides are TGCGCCAGCAGCTCACCTCAAGGAGGGGAAGCTTTCTTT.

The count of this clone is one. This chain links TRBV6-6 with TRBJ1-3; 7 bases are shared with TRBD1. Trimming took 5 bases from V and 0 from J; bases not matched to a gene: 4. The CDR3 sequence is 15 residues long. Germline V CDR1 and CDR2: MNHNY, SVGAGI (reference sequence). The DNA for the CDR3 is TGTGCCAGCAGTGGACAGGCATCCTCTGGAAACACCATATATTTT. It encodes CASSGQASSGNTIYF.

This clone has only one observation. The chain couples TRBV6-5 to TRBJ2-3; maybe TRBD1 (5 bases). Germline CDR1 reads MNHEY; CDR2 reads SVGAGI. V was trimmed by 0 bases and J by 4 bases, leaving 14 bases between them. This CDR3 region has 16 residues. The CDR3 protein is CASSYSRVAPSDTQYF. As DNA, the CDR3 is TGTGCCAGCAGTTACTCCAGGGTAGCCCCATCAGATACGCAGTATTTT.

The chain uses TRBV3-1 (or the pseudogene TRBV3-2) and TRBJ2-3; 9 positions match TRBD2. Trimming cost V 0 bases and J 4 bases; bases outside gene matches: 8. CDR3 length: 17 residues. CDR1 and CDR2 (germline): LGHDT, YNNKEL (reference sequence). CDR3 protein: CASSQDPLAGRSDTQYF. The CDR3 coding sequence is TGTGCCAGCAGCCAAGATCCCCTAGCGGGGCGCTCAGATACGCAGTATTTT.

The chain couples TRBV24-1 to TRBJ1-2; D gene unclear. V shed 9 bases and J shed 4 bases, with 8 bases lying between them. The CDR3 is 11 amino acids. CDR1 KGHDR and CDR2 SFDVKD come from the germline V gene. CDR3 DNA sequence: TGTGCCACCGGTACATTCTATGGCTACACCTTC. It yields the protein CATGTFYGYTF.

Points on this clone: One junction end disagrees with the germline gene, perhaps due to a read error. The DNA of the CDR3 is TGTGCCACCAGTCTTGAGGGGGGGTATGACTACACCTTC. Its protein product is CATSLEGGYDYTF. The gene calls are TRBV6-8 and TRBJ1-2, with a tentative D call TRBD1 (6 bases). CDR1 is MNHGY, CDR2 SAAAGT, per germline. The CDR3 length is 13 residues.

This clone appeared a few times. The rearrangement links TRBV19 to TRBJ1-5, with 8 bases that match TRBD1. The CDR3 has 14 residues. From germline, CDR1 is LNHDA and CDR2 SQIVND (reference sequence). The V segment lost 7 bases and the J segment 5 bases; nucleotides outside the gene matches: 7. CDR3 loop: CASTPGQADQPQHF. CDR3 DNA sequence: TGTGCCAGTACCCCGGGACAGGCTGATCAGCCCCAGCATTTT.

This chain connects TRBV11-2 to TRBJ1-2, with D perhaps TRBD1 (6 bases). The length of the CDR3 is 14 residues. V was pared by 5 bases and J by 7 bases, with 17 bases between. Germline V gives CDR1 SGHAT, CDR2 FQNNGV. CDR3 sequence (DNA): TGTGCCAGCAGCCTCCCCGGACAGATTCGTGGCTACACCTTC. Translated: CASSLPGQIRGYTF.

V gene TRBV18 combines with J gene TRBJ2-5; 8 nucleotides agree with TRBD2. The CDR3 loop spans 17 amino acids. V trimming: 6 bases; J trimming: 5 bases; junction bases outside the gene matches: 17. Germline V gene lookup returns CDR1 KGHSH and CDR2 LQKENI. In DNA form, the CDR3 reads TGTGCCAGCTCTTCCCTTGGAACAAGCGGGGGAGGGGAGACCCAGTACTTC. This encodes CASSSLGTSGGGETQYF.

The V and J genes are TRBV30 and TRBJ1-1, with TRBD1 as a possible D gene (6 bases). The CDR3 has 15 residues. The germline V gene has CDR1 GTSNPN and CDR2 SVGIG (reference sequence). Trimming stripped 3 bases from V and 1 base from J, with 15 bases between. The CDR3 loop is CAWRRAGTQNTEAFF. CDR3 nucleotides: TGTGCCTGGAGGAGAGCGGGGACACAGAACACTGAAGCTTTCTTT.

The chain has TRBV6-1 and TRBJ2-5; D might be TRBD2 (7 bases). The CDR3 is made up of 15 amino acids. The V end lost 0 bases, the J end lost 5 bases, and 13 bases lay between the germline ends. CDR1 is MNHNS, CDR2 SASEGT, per germline. CDR3 bases: TGTGCCAGCAGTGAAGCCGGGGGGCGCCGGGAGACCCAGTACTTC. This gives the protein CASSEAGGRRETQYF.

This clone was counted a single time. This sequence joins TRBV6-1 and TRBJ1-6; no firm D call. V was clipped by 3 bases and J by 0 bases, with 12 bases between them. CDR3 size: 17 residues. Germline assignment: CDR1 MNHNS and CDR2 SASEGT. The DNA for the CDR3 is TGTGCCAGCAGTGACGGACTGGTTAGCTCCTATAATTCACCCCTCCACTTT. This sequence encodes CASSDGLVSSYNSPLHF.

This chain links TRBV19 with TRBJ1-5, with TRBD1 matching 8 bases. Trimming removed 5 bases from V and 7 bases from J; junction bases left unmatched: 10. Germline V gene sequence: CDR1 LNHDA, CDR2 SQIVND (reference sequence). The CDR3 is 15 amino acids. The CDR3 DNA follows: TGTGCCAGTAGTGACCCGGACAGGGCGAGGCAGCCCCAGCATTTT. This sequence encodes CASSDPDRARQPQHF.

The V gene is TRBV2, the J gene TRBJ2-7; TRBD1 aligns across 8 bases. The CDR3 loop spans 13 amino acids. V was clipped by 11 bases and J by 5 bases; unmatched bases: 11. Germline assignment: CDR1 SNHLY and CDR2 FYNNEI. The CDR3 region is CASLIQGAHEQYF. For the CDR3, the DNA is TGTGCCTCCCTCATCCAGGGGGCCCACGAGCAGTACTTC. Drawing the rest from reference TRBV2 and TRBJ2-7, the complete variable domain is EPEVTQTPSHQVTQMGQEVILRCVPISNHLYFYWYRQILGQKVEFLVSFYNNEISEKSEIFDDQFSVERPDGSNFTLKIRSTKLEDSAMYFCASLIQGAHEQYFGPGTRLTVT.